These T cell receptor beta chains were read from a single sample in a study of T cell clones after liver transplantation. The table came from immunoSEQ multiplex PCR; TCRdb's copy has only in-frame clones and leaves some out. The top ten clones hold approximately 0.8% of a sample with tens of thousands of clones, 80% of them seen once. Sequences were derived from CD4+ T cells from blood, sampled 12 months after liver transplant. Receptors were obtained from a human patient who received a liver transplant. Some of the T cells might come from the graft donor. Both conserved end residues are trimmed from each CDR3. Each record gives: J gene, V gene, D gene, clone size, CDR3 protein. The D gene is left open where the match is weak. Size is stated for part of the rows, as once, few or many counts, or as a class when the clone is expanded.

TRBJ2-6,TRBV13,NA,few,ASSFPGANVLT
TRBJ2-5,TRBV30,NA,NA,AWSVGGLGTQY
TRBJ2-3,TRBV27,NA,once,ASSLSLVTDTQY
TRBJ2-2,TRBV21-1,NA,NA,ASSKVRLAGGLNTGELF
TRBJ2-5,TRBV5-4,TRBD2,once,ASSRQTGGGRGKETQY
TRBJ2-1,TRBV4-2,NA,medium-sized,ASSPHREKGASYNEQF
TRBJ1-1,TRBV29-1,TRBD1,once,SVDRDDTEAF
TRBJ1-1,TRBV19,NA,NA,ASSIGLRGEAF
TRBJ2-5,TRBV7-9,TRBD2,NA,ASSTGTRVETQY
TRBJ2-1,TRBV18,NA,NA,ASSPRTRSDEQF
TRBJ1-2,TRBV18,TRBD1,few,ASSQDPGTGSGYT
TRBJ2-7,TRBV19,NA,NA,ASSASTGSSYEQY
TRBJ1-5,TRBV5-4,NA,NA,ASSVGGQRNQPQH
TRBJ2-3,TRBV5-4,TRBD2,once,ASSSSLTSAPTDTQY
TRBJ1-1,TRBV7-2,NA,NA,ASSLVGTAIIRTEAF
TRBJ1-2,TRBV9,TRBD1,NA,ASSVTGQGRGYT
TRBJ1-1,TRBV2,NA,NA,ASSEGPGTEAF
TRBJ2-1,TRBV19,TRBD1,NA,ASSAGGQGARDSSNEQF
TRBJ2-7,TRBV5-1,TRBD2,NA,ASSPGLASYEQY
TRBJ2-5,TRBV5-4,TRBD2,NA,ASSLKGLAGRETQY
TRBJ2-7,TRBV7-2,NA,many,ASSLSRDYEQY
TRBJ2-1,TRBV29-1,NA,NA,SVEVPYNEQF
TRBJ1-4,TRBV6-1,NA,NA,ASSEWGGAQEKLF
TRBJ1-3,TRBV6-1,NA,NA,ASSDYGGPGNTIY
TRBJ1-2,TRBV28,TRBD1,NA,ASSFLGTGRTYYGYT
TRBJ2-2,TRBV11-3,TRBD1,NA,ASSQDRGPTGELF
TRBJ1-2,TRBV28,TRBD1,NA,ASSADRVSYGYT
TRBJ2-3,TRBV9,NA,NA,ASSVTGLITDTQY
TRBJ2-7,TRBV9,NA,NA,ASSVDSLGEQY
TRBJ2-3,TRBV9,NA,NA,ASSVGRYSTDTQY
TRBJ2-7,TRBV6-6,NA,NA,ASAAVGAGEQY
TRBJ1-3,TRBV7-2,NA,NA,ASSLGTISGNTIY
TRBJ1-2,TRBV6-5,NA,NA,ATSRGAGGYT
TRBJ2-2,TRBV11-1,TRBD2,NA,ASSRGTSGRAGELF
TRBJ2-1,TRBV5-4,TRBD1,NA,ASSLGQGQSEQF
TRBJ1-5,TRBV2,NA,NA,ASSRQGNQPQH
TRBJ2-7,TRBV18,NA,NA,ASSPSATRANEQY
TRBJ1-4,TRBV19,NA,NA,ASSVGRNNEKLF